These 15 T cell receptor beta chains were sequenced from one sample in a study of T cell changes during pregnancy in multiple sclerosis (dated by TCRdb to between 2019 and 2020). Library preparation used the immunoSEQ multiplex PCR assay. TCRdb obtained this table from immuneACCESS and retained in-frame rearrangements with V and J assigned. These tables miss some clones; where compared with another copy, unresolved V genes account for less than half of the shortfall, and the remainder is unexplained. Across this sample there are about 130,000 clones, with about 95% seen only once. The ten largest clones capture roughly 0.45% of the sample. This sample comprised peripheral blood, obtained after pregnancy. The receptors stem from a female donor with multiple sclerosis, enrolled in a pregnancy study.

The V and J genes are TRBV7-8 and TRBJ2-1, with D maybe TRBD2 (6 bases). Germline loops: CDR1 SGHVS, CDR2 FQNEAQ. V lost 4 bases and J 3 bases, leaving 16 bases between the germline ends. The CDR3 is 16 residues long. In DNA, the CDR3 is TGTGCCAGCAGCTCCATCGCGCGGGGATACTACAATGAGCAGTTCTTC. Protein sequence: CASSSIARGYYNEQFF.

V and J are TRBV13 and TRBJ1-3, with 7 bases matching TRBD1. The CDR3 consists of 16 residues. V lost 5 bases, J lost 4 bases, and 11 bases stayed unmatched. Germline values: CDR1 PRHDT, CDR2 FYEKMQ (reference sequence). CDR3 residues: CASSLPTGSGGNTIYF. DNA of the CDR3: TGTGCCAGCAGCCTACCGACAGGGAGCGGCGGAAACACCATATATTTT.

The chain couples TRBV30 to TRBJ2-3, with a weak D call TRBD1 (6 bases). The CDR3 loop spans 14 amino acids. Trimming took 4 bases from V and 3 from J, leaving 14 bases between them. Germline lookup yields CDR1 GTSNPN and CDR2 SVGIG (reference sequence). This CDR3 reads CAWMKGERTDTQYF. The CDR3, as DNA: TGTGCCTGGATGAAGGGGGAAAGGACAGATACGCAGTATTTT.

The chain links TRBV15 to TRBJ1-4, with D hard to call. V lost 6 bases and J 8 bases, leaving 19 bases between the germline ends. The germline gives CDR1 LNHNV, CDR2 YYDKDF (reference sequence). The CDR3 spans 15 residues. DNA for the CDR3: TGTGCCACCAGGAAGAACAGATATTCGGGGGAAAAACTGTTTTTT. This gives the protein CATRKNRYSGEKLFF. Using reference TRBV15 and TRBJ1-4 for the parts outside the CDR3, the full variable domain is DAMVIQNPRYQVTQFGKPVTLSCSQTLNHNVMYWYQQKSSQAPKLLFHYYDKDFNNEADTPDNFQSRRPNTSFCFLDIRSPGLGDTAMYLCATRKNRYSGEKLFFGSGTQLSVL.

This clone occurred once. J is TRBJ2-7 and V is TRBV5-1, with TRBD2 matching over 11 bases. The CDR3 consists of 20 residues. V shed 2 bases and J 2 bases; nucleotides not matched to a gene: 18. CDR1 is SGHRS, CDR2 YFSETQ, per germline. In DNA form, the CDR3 reads TGCGCCAGCAGCTTAACCCTAAACAGACTAGCGGGAAGAGGGGCCTACGAGCAGTACTTC. It codes for CASSLTLNRLAGRGAYEQYF.

V and J are TRBV5-1 and TRBJ2-5, with TRBD1 matching 12 bases. The germline V gene has CDR1 SGHRS and CDR2 YFSETQ. The ends lost 0 bases at V and 7 bases at J; junction bases unmatched: 7. The CDR3 spans 16 residues. The CDR3, as DNA: TGCGCCAGCAGCTTGGAAGGGACAGGGGGCCAGGGGACCCAGTACTTC. It yields the protein CASSLEGTGGQGTQYF. The whole variable domain, remainder taken from reference TRBV5-1 and TRBJ2-5, is KAGVTQTPRYLIKTRGQQVTLSCSPISGHRSVSWYQQTPGQGLQFLFEYFSETQRNKGNFPGRFSGRQFSNSRSEMNVSTLELGDSALYLCASSLEGTGGQGTQYFGPGTRLLVL.

This chain joins TRBV30 and TRBJ1-1, with 8 bases aligning to TRBD1. The ends lost 4 bases at V and 11 bases at J; junction bases unmatched: 12. The CDR3 length is 13 residues. Germline V gives CDR1 GTSNPN, CDR2 SVGIG (reference sequence). The CDR3 region is CAWNVPGQAFAFF. CDR3 nucleotides: TGTGCCTGGAATGTCCCGGGACAGGCGTTTGCTTTCTTT.

This chain connects TRBV29-1 to TRBJ2-2; 11 nucleotides match TRBD2. V gave up 5 bases and J gave up 6 bases; unmatched junction bases: 11. This CDR3 spans 16 amino acids. Germline V lookup: CDR1 SQVTM, CDR2 ANQGSEA. The CDR3 DNA reads as TGCAGCGTTCACCTGATTAGCGGGAGGGGCTCCGGGGAGCTGTTTTTT. As protein: CSVHLISGRGSGELFF.

V is TRBV7-8 and J is TRBJ1-4, with D uncertain. CDR3 length: 14 amino acids. Germline V gene sequence: CDR1 SGHVS, CDR2 FQNEAQ. Trimming took off 3 bases at V and 5 bases at J, with 10 bases between the two ends. CDR3 nucleotide sequence: TGTGCCAGCAGCTTTTATTCCGGGAATGAAAAACTGTTTTTT. It codes for CASSFYSGNEKLFF. The variable domain in full, completed from reference TRBV7-8 and TRBJ1-4, reads GAGVSQSPRYKVAKRGQDVALRCDPISGHVSLFWYQQALGQGPEFLTYFQNEAQLDKSGLPSDRFFAERPEGSVSTLKIQRTQQEDSAVYLCASSFYSGNEKLFFGSGTQLSVL.

V and J are TRBV28 and TRBJ2-7; the match to TRBD2 covers 7 bases. V lost 6 bases, J lost 4 bases, and 12 bases stayed unmatched. CDR3 length: 15 residues. Germline V lookup: CDR1 MDHEN, CDR2 SYDVKM. The CDR3 nucleotides are TGTGCCAGCAGGACTGAGCGGGACCTTCGTTACGAGCAGTACTTC. Its protein product is CASRTERDLRYEQYF.

V usage is TRBV29-1 and J usage is TRBJ1-5; D gene uncertain. V was clipped by 4 bases and J by 0 bases, with 7 bases between them. The CDR3 consists of 13 residues. In germline, CDR1 is SQVTM, CDR2 ANQGSEA. CDR3 bases: TGCAGCGTTGCCAGTAATAGCAATCAGCCCCAGCATTTT. The encoded protein is CSVASNSNQPQHF.

The chain couples TRBV10-1 to TRBJ1-5, with a tentative D call TRBD1 (6 bases). This CDR3 comprises 16 residues. Trimming shortened V by 0 bases and J by 7 bases, and 16 bases separated the two germline ends. CDR1 and CDR2 (germline): WNHNN, SYGVQD (reference sequence). The DNA of the CDR3 is TGCGCCAGCAGTGAGTCGGATGGGGGCACCCACCAGCCCCAGCATTTT. Protein sequence: CASSESDGGTHQPQHF.

This chain links TRBV13 with TRBJ1-4; a possible D gene is TRBD1 (5 bases). The CDR3 covers 13 residues. Germline V gene data show CDR1 as PRHDT and CDR2 as FYEKMQ (reference sequence). Trimming took 5 bases from V and 7 from J, leaving 11 bases between them. CDR3 loop: CASSPRGFEKLFF. CDR3 in DNA: TGTGCCAGCAGCCCTCGGGGGTTTGAAAAACTGTTTTTT.

The chain links TRBV11-2 to TRBJ2-7; no definite D call. The CDR3 runs to 12 residues. Germline CDR1 is SGHAT and CDR2 is FQNNGV. Trimming stripped 5 bases from V and 4 bases from J, with 9 bases between. As DNA, the CDR3 is TGTGCCAGCAGCCTGGCTGCATACGAGCAGTACTTC. Amino acid sequence: CASSLAAYEQYF.

The rearrangement joins TRBV7-9 to TRBJ1-1; D is uncertain. Trimming removed 4 bases from V and 9 bases from J, with 9 bases in between. This CDR3 is built from 11 residues. Germline V CDR1 and CDR2: SEHNR, FQNEAQ (reference sequence). The CDR3 region has the DNA TGTGCCAGCAGCTCGGGAGAACAAGCTTTCTTT. Its translation is CASSSGEQAFF.